These T cell receptor beta chains were read from a single sample in a study of STAT5B mutations in CD4+ large granular lymphocyte leukemia. Here immunoSEQ multiplex PCR was the method, and the copy in TCRdb shows in-frame clones only, minus some. Of about 20,000 clones in the sample, about 75% are singletons; the top ten hold around 30%. The sample consisted of CD4+ T cells from blood buffy coats. Receptors originate from a human donor in good health. Both conserved end residues are trimmed from each CDR3.

TRBV6-5	TRBJ2-7	ASSYPGREYEQY
TRBV9	TRBJ2-3	ASSAGLAGGADTQY
TRBV9	TRBJ1-1	ASSLGDLGGETEAF
TRBV18	TRBJ1-1	ASSLTGFGTEAF
TRBV6-5	TRBJ2-2	ASRERVNTGELF
TRBV7-2	TRBJ2-7	ASSTRQGGYEQY
TRBV11-3	TRBJ2-1	ASSAGVEQF
TRBV4-3	TRBJ2-7	ASSPGTSGAAEQY
TRBV14	TRBJ1-3	ASNTGPGNTIY
TRBV27	TRBJ2-5	ASSLWADEQTRETQY
TRBV4-1	TRBJ2-1	ASSQGNGRTTYNEQF
TRBV28	TRBJ2-2	ASSLETGELF
TRBV6-1	TRBJ1-5	ASSERSNQPQH
TRBV2	TRBJ2-7	ASRGTGANEQY
TRBV9	TRBJ2-5	ASSVDAGGGYQY
TRBV27	TRBJ2-6	ASSLSDRGSGANVLT
TRBV7-8	TRBJ2-7	ASSLSSGGYEQY
TRBV14	TRBJ1-3	ASSPRGRAESGNTIY
TRBV27	TRBJ2-3	ASSYRTGIAGDTQY
TRBV2	TRBJ1-3	ASSEAKGASIY
TRBV7-2	TRBJ2-5	ASSRQGTSTGQETQY
TRBV5-8	TRBJ1-5	ASSSESYSNQPQH
TRBV10-3	TRBJ2-5	AISDGSSGETQY
TRBV14	TRBJ2-2	ASSQAGRRAGELF
TRBV4-1	TRBJ2-5	ASSQEPQGLAGVVTQY
TRBV9	TRBJ2-5	ASTRGRVGGETQY
TRBV19	TRBJ2-7	ASRPTASSYEQY
TRBV7-6	TRBJ2-7	ASSLLRGPYEQY
TRBV2	TRBJ1-5	ASSETGQGGYSNQPQH
TRBV29-1	TRBJ1-1	SVVRDRNTEAF
TRBV20-1	TRBJ2-7	SAREGYEQY
TRBV4-1	TRBJ2-3	ASSLSLRSVGPAVVAQY
TRBV7-8	TRBJ2-1	ASSLVGTGPHEQF
TRBV7-2	TRBJ2-7	ASSPTRSSYEQY
TRBV10-3	TRBJ2-5	AISELGQGSETQY
TRBV19	TRBJ1-1	ASSIEQVGTEAF
TRBV5-4	TRBJ1-5	ASSADRALVPQH
TRBV6-1	TRBJ1-2	ASSEQGAAGGYT
TRBV15	TRBJ1-2	ATSRDRKGRVYGYT
TRBV14	TRBJ2-5	ASSPTGSGKTQY
TRBV5-1	TRBJ1-2	ASSVESTLDGYT
TRBV18	TRBJ2-7	ASSPPLGKFASEQY
TRBV5-4	TRBJ2-7	ASSPPGGNAREQY
TRBV7-8	TRBJ2-5	ASSPTGQNQETQY
TRBV19	TRBJ2-4	ASSPSGEGGIQY
TRBV7-9	TRBJ2-1	ASSPAGSFDEQF
TRBV30	TRBJ1-2	AWSRASNGYT
TRBV7-7	TRBJ1-1	ASSLAQNTEAF
TRBV14	TRBJ2-7	ASSRTGGGYEQY